This record concerns one T cell receptor (beta chain) sequence. This clone's antigen is unknown. No quality values exist for individual bases; no much larger clone is one base distant. The library was built by means of the immunoSEQ multiplex PCR assay. As for how the authors treated the data: A statistical classification framework was built for diagnosing cytomegalovirus status from the catalog of TCR beta chain sequences. The immuneACCESS repertoire file appears here via TCRdb, limited to in-frame rearrangements. These files lack a portion of the clones; in checked studies, under half of the deficit traces to unresolved V genes, and the cause of the others is not known. The V and J calls and clone size are taken from that table; D and trimming were inferred from the DNA. This sample lists about 110,000 clones; around 85% were detected once. The leading ten clones occupy approximately 2.9% of the sample.

Donors formed part of the validation cohort, which comprised about 130 subjects and was distinct from the first cohort of under 850 subjects. This sample is drawn from a study of cytomegalovirus exposure and HLA in healthy donors (dated by TCRdb to between 2016 and 2019). About the study as a whole: The 650 to 750 repertoires of the first cohort and the roughly 120 validation repertoires were produced on the same platform, according to a later analysis. To predict cytomegalovirus infection status, the study brought together high-throughput TCR immunosequencing, statistical association of individual TCRs with disease status, and machine learning. Along with the 666-subject first cohort, a separate validation cohort of 120 different subjects was used. The study aimed to test whether cataloging public T cell receptors could reveal signatures of past pathogen exposure. Broad study findings and their caveats: The classifier was reported to diagnose cytomegalovirus status with high specificity and sensitivity in both the original and validation cohorts. Most TCR sequences were observed very rarely across donors, whereas some public TCRs were present in many individuals. The authors suggested that the approach could potentially be extended to other disease states and immunological phenotypes. A later analysis had no HLA typing for the validation cohort, so co-occurrence there was scored across all 130 or so repertoires. A few of the identified cytomegalovirus-associated TCR beta chains were confirmed in vitro to be specific for cytomegalovirus antigens. In the study, 150 to 200 TCR beta chains were listed as associated with cytomegalovirus. Of the cluster scores, roughly 95% were above 0 in a later analysis, which found that TCRs clustered in the first cohort also tended to co-occur in the 130 or so validation repertoires.

Sequences were obtained from PBMCs. The sequence came from a woman aged 18-29 years in good health and CMV-seronegative.

This receptor has the CDR3 CASSLTPGNTEAFF. The DNA sequence follows: TGTGCCAGCAGCTTGACTCCGGGGAACACTGAAGCTTTCTTT. This sequence uses TRBV5-6 and TRBJ1-1; the D gene remains uncertain. Based on the germline V gene, the CDR1 and CDR2 sequences are SGHDT and YYEEEE. V and J lose 1 base and 1 base, and a span of 8 bases separates them. Including cysteine and phenylalanine, the CDR3 has 14 amino acids. This entry keeps only the CDR3 DNA: 42 bases, framed from base 1.